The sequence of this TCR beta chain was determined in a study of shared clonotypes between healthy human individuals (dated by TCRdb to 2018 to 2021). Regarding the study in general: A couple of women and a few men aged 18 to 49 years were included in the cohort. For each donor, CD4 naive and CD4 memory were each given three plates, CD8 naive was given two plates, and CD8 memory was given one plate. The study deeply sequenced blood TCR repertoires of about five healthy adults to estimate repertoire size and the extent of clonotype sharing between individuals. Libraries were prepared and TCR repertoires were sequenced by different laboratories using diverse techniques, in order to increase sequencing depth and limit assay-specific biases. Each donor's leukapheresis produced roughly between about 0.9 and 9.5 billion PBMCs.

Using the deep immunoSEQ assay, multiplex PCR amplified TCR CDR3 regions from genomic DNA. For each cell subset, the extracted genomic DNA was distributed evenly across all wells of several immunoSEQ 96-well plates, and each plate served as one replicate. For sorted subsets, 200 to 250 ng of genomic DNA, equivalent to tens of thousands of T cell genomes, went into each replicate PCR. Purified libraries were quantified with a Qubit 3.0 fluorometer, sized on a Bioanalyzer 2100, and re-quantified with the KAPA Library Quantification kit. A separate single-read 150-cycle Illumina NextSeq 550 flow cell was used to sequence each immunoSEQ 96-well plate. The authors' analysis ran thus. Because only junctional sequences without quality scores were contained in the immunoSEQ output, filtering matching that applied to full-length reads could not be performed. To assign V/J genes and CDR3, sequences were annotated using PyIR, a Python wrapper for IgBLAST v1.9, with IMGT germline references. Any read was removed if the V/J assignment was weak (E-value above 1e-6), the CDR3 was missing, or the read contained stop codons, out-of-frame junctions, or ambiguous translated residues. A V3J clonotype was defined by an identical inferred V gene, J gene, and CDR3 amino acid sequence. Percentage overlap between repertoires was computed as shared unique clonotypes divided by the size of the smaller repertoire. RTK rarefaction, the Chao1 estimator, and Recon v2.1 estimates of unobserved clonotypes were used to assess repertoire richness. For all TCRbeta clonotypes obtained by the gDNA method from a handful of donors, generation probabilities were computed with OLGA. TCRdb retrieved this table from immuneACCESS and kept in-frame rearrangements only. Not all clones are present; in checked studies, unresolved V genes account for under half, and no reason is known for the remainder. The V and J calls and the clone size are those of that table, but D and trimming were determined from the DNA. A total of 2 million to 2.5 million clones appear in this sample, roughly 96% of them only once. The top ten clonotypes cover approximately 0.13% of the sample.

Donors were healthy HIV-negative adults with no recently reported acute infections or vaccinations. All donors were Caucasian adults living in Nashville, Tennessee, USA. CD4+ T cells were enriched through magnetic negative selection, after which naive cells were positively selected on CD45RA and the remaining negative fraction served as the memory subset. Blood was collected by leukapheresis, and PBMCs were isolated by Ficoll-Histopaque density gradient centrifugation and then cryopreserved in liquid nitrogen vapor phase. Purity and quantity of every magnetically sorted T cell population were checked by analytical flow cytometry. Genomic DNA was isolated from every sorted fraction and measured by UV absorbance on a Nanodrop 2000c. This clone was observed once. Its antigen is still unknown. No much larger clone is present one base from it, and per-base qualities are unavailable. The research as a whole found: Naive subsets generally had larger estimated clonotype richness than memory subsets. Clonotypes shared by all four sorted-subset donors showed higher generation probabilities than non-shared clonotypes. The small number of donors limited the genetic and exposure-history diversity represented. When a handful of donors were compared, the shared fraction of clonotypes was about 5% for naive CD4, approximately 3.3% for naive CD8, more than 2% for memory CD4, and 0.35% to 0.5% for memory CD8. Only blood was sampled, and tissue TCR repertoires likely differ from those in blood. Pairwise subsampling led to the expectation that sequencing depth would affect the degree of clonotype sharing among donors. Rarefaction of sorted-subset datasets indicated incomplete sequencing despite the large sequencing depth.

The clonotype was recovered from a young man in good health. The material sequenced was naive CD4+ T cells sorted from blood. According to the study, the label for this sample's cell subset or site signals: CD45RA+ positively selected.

In nucleotide form, the sequence is TGCGCCAGCAGCTCCTCACAAACAGGTAACTACGAGCAGTACTTC. This yields the protein CASSSSQTGNYEQYF. The sequence links TRBV5-1 to TRBJ2-7; TRBD1 is perhaps the D gene, given 5 matching bases. Taken from cysteine to phenylalanine, the CDR3 has 15 residues. Kept here is only the CDR3 DNA, which spans 45 bases and is read in frame from base 1. The junction shows trimming of 3 bases on V and 3 bases on J, plus 16 bases between the germline ends. For CDR1 and CDR2, the germline V gene lists SGHRS and YFSETQ.